The 8 T cell receptor beta chains below were found in one sample sequenced in a study of T cells in Graves' hyperthyroidism and ophthalmopathy. What was amplified from RNA transcripts were TCR beta CDR3 regions. Initially, a first-round RT-PCR of the TCR CDR3 employed the HTBI primer set. TCRdb used MiXCR to reprocess the multiplex PCR reads, holding one entry per CDR3 protein. The sample carries 600,000 or so distinct CDR3 sequences, more than 14% recorded once. Sequenced sample: blood. These receptor sequences come from a woman aged 50 to 60 with Graves' ophthalmopathy.

In this sample, this clonotype turned up many times. J is TRBJ2-5 and V is TRBV3-1, with 10 bases matching TRBD1. Germline-derived CDR1 and CDR2 are LGHDT and YNNKEL (reference sequence). V lost 2 bases to trimming and J lost 0 bases; unmatched junction nucleotides: 6. The CDR3 is 17 amino acids. CDR3 bases: TGTGCCAGCAGCCAACGATGGACAGGGGGGTACCAAGAGACCCAGTACTTC. This sequence encodes CASSQRWTGGYQETQYF.

This clonotype showed up just a few times. J is TRBJ2-3 and V is TRBV5-1; no reliable D call. Germline V CDR1 and CDR2: SGHRS, YFSETQ. This CDR3 has 13 residues. V dropped 4 bases and J dropped 0 bases, with 6 bases sitting between them. The CDR3 sequence: CASSGPSTDTQYF. The CDR3 bases are TGCGCCAGCAGCGGGCCTAGCACAGATACGCAGTATTTT.

This clonotype has more than one count but fewer than ten. The chain combines TRBV19 with TRBJ2-2; the match to TRBD2 covers 12 bases. Germline trimming cut 10 bases from V and 4 bases from J; bases unmatched to any gene: 16. CDR1 and CDR2 from the germline V gene are LNHDA and SQIVND (reference sequence). CDR3 length equals 18 residues. The CDR3 DNA reads as TGTGCCACCTCAGGGTGGGGGCTAGCGGGAGGGCCCACCGGGGAGCTGTTTTTT. This encodes CATSGWGLAGGPTGELFF.

This clonotype has a handful of counts. This chain joins TRBV5-1 and TRBJ1-1; 9 bases map to TRBD1. The CDR3 contains 14 residues. Trimming removed 5 bases from V and 6 bases from J; junction bases left unmatched: 8. The germline V gene encodes CDR1 SGHRS and CDR2 YFSETQ. DNA of the CDR3: TGCGCCAGCAGTTACGGACAGGGGATACCTGAAGCTTTCTTT. Translation: CASSYGQGIPEAFF.

This clonotype showed up just a few times. The V call is TRBV7-9, the J call TRBJ1-6, with 7 bases matching TRBD1. V trimming: 5 bases; J trimming: 14 bases; junction bases outside the gene matches: 6. CDR3 length equals 12 residues. In germline, CDR1 is SEHNR, CDR2 FQNEAQ (reference sequence). This CDR3 reads CASSTGTVALHF. CDR3 in DNA: TGTGCCAGCAGCACCGGGACAGTGGCCCTCCACTTT.

This clonotype was seen repeatedly, ten times or more. The chain is built from TRBV5-8 and TRBJ2-5, with 8 bases identical to TRBD2. With V trimmed by 3 bases and J by 4 bases, 11 bases remained unmatched. The CDR3 totals 16 residues. CDR1 is SGHTS and CDR2 is YDEGEE in the germline V gene. The CDR3 sequence is CASSWGAGEIGETQYF. In DNA, the CDR3 is TGTGCCAGCAGCTGGGGAGCGGGAGAGATAGGAGAGACCCAGTACTTC.

This rearrangement joins TRBV6-2 or TRBV6-3 to TRBJ2-1, with 7 bases lining up with TRBD2. The trim removed 8 bases at V and 7 bases at J, leaving 5 bases unmatched. CDR3 size: 12 residues. Germline V lookup: CDR1 MNHEY, CDR2 SVGEGT. As DNA, the CDR3 is TGTGCCAGCGGGGGGGTCCGGAATGAGCAGTTCTTC. This encodes CASGGVRNEQFF.

Comment on this clonotype: Just one base apart from a much larger clone, this may be a read error. The gene calls are TRBV5-5 and TRBJ2-7; maybe TRBD2 (5 bases). The CDR3 contains 15 residues. In germline, CDR1 is SGHKS, CDR2 YYEKEE (reference sequence). CDR3 DNA: TGTGCCAGCAGCCAATTGGAGGTACAGTCCTACGAGCAGCACTTC. Its protein is CASSQLEVQSYEQHF.